The entry below gives a single TCR beta chain sequence along with its context. RNA, at about 0.45 to 1 ug, was reverse transcribed with random hexamers. Amplification of TCR beta CDR3 by immunoSEQ multiplex PCR spanned 54 Vbeta and 13 Jbeta. TCRdb called the immunoSEQ multiplex PCR reads again in MiXCR, with one record for every CDR3 protein. The sample records a few hundred thousand distinct CDR3 sequences, about 82% being singletons. The CDR3 loop spans 14 amino acids. CDR1 and CDR2 (germline): LGHDT, YNNKEL (reference sequence). Trimming removed 6 bases from V and 9 bases from J; junction bases left unmatched: 12. The data were obtained in a study of CD8 T cells in Susac syndrome.

This receptor was taken from a human donor with multiple sclerosis. This chain joins TRBV3-1 and TRBJ2-7, with 9 nucleotides matching TRBD1. The specimen sequenced was CD8+ T cells from PBMCs. The chain's CDR3 is CASSPGTGLIGQYF. The CDR3 DNA sequence: TGTGCCAGCAGTCCCGGGACAGGGTTAATTGGGCAGTACTTC.